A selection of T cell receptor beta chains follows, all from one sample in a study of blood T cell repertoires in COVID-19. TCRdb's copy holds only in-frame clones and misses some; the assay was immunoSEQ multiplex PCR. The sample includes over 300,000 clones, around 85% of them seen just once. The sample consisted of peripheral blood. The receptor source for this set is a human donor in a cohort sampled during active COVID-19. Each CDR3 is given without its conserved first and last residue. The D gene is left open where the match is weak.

CDR3 protein: SASSARRAGANVLT
J gene: TRBJ2-6
V gene: TRBV20-1
D gene: .

CDR3 protein: ASSVVPTSGGDVLKETQY
J gene: TRBJ2-5
V gene: TRBV9
D gene: TRBD2

CDR3 protein: ASSLLARATGELF
J gene: TRBJ2-2
V gene: TRBV11-1
D gene: .

CDR3 protein: ASSITGTGGVDEQF
J gene: TRBJ2-1
V gene: TRBV5-4
D gene: TRBD1

CDR3 protein: ASSEVPRTAKRAYGYT
J gene: TRBJ1-2
V gene: TRBV6-1
D gene: .

CDR3 protein: ASSLDRGGTDTQY
J gene: TRBJ2-3
V gene: TRBV5-4
D gene: TRBD1

CDR3 protein: ASSSVPEQF
J gene: TRBJ2-1
V gene: TRBV7-9
D gene: .

CDR3 protein: AWSAGLAEAF
J gene: TRBJ1-1
V gene: TRBV30
D gene: .

CDR3 protein: ASSNRVEQPQH
J gene: TRBJ1-5
V gene: TRBV4-1
D gene: .

CDR3 protein: ASSPGEGFGELF
J gene: TRBJ2-2
V gene: TRBV7-9
D gene: .

CDR3 protein: ASSQVVTGEQY
J gene: TRBJ2-7
V gene: TRBV4-1
D gene: .

CDR3 protein: ASSESLSTEAF
J gene: TRBJ1-1
V gene: TRBV2
D gene: .

CDR3 protein: ASRAGTGGLYEQY
J gene: TRBJ2-7
V gene: TRBV10-2
D gene: TRBD1

CDR3 protein: ASSETWAWDEQY
J gene: TRBJ2-7
V gene: TRBV2
D gene: .

CDR3 protein: ASRGASNYGYT
J gene: TRBJ1-2
V gene: TRBV4-1
D gene: .

CDR3 protein: AYSGVPDTQY
J gene: TRBJ2-3
V gene: TRBV30
D gene: TRBD2

CDR3 protein: ASSFGPGGTNEKLF
J gene: TRBJ1-4
V gene: TRBV5-6
D gene: TRBD1

CDR3 protein: ATGQGDATNEKLF
J gene: TRBJ1-4
V gene: TRBV15
D gene: TRBD1

CDR3 protein: ASSPHTSGAGGGYT
J gene: TRBJ1-2
V gene: TRBV9
D gene: TRBD1

CDR3 protein: ATSDLSGGSDTQY
J gene: TRBJ2-3
V gene: TRBV24-1
D gene: TRBD2

CDR3 protein: ASSSLGTAYSNQPQH
J gene: TRBJ1-5
V gene: TRBV5-6
D gene: TRBD1

CDR3 protein: ASRAGTGDGGGYT
J gene: TRBJ1-2
V gene: TRBV27
D gene: TRBD1

CDR3 protein: ASSLTTGLNGYT
J gene: TRBJ1-2
V gene: TRBV5-1
D gene: TRBD1

CDR3 protein: ASSQGRTEQY
J gene: TRBJ2-7
V gene: TRBV3-1/TRBV3-2
D gene: .

CDR3 protein: ASSLGQAQETQY
J gene: TRBJ2-5
V gene: TRBV13
D gene: .

CDR3 protein: ASSSLPLSPYEQY
J gene: TRBJ2-7
V gene: TRBV7-2
D gene: .

CDR3 protein: ASSQYRGLILEQY
J gene: TRBJ2-7
V gene: TRBV27
D gene: TRBD1

CDR3 protein: ASSLRLAGGQVLYEQF
J gene: TRBJ2-1
V gene: TRBV5-1
D gene: TRBD2

CDR3 protein: ASSADRGARVTGELF
J gene: TRBJ2-2
V gene: TRBV11-2
D gene: .

CDR3 protein: ASSSLSGNTIY
J gene: TRBJ1-3
V gene: TRBV7-9
D gene: .

CDR3 protein: ASSIWERTYSTDTQY
J gene: TRBJ2-3
V gene: TRBV19
D gene: .

CDR3 protein: AISSNPSSGLGYT
J gene: TRBJ1-2
V gene: TRBV10-3
D gene: .

CDR3 protein: ASSLRDRGYNEQF
J gene: TRBJ2-1
V gene: TRBV5-1
D gene: TRBD1

CDR3 protein: ASSPTRNEQF
J gene: TRBJ2-1
V gene: TRBV5-4
D gene: .

CDR3 protein: ASSWTGTTGELF
J gene: TRBJ2-2
V gene: TRBV27
D gene: TRBD1

CDR3 protein: ASSLGPTWNTEAF
J gene: TRBJ1-1
V gene: TRBV7-6
D gene: .

CDR3 protein: AISSVGGLAF
J gene: TRBJ1-1
V gene: TRBV10-3
D gene: .

CDR3 protein: ASVRGGVRNSPLH
J gene: TRBJ1-6
V gene: TRBV25-1
D gene: .

CDR3 protein: ASSRTGFSSPLH
J gene: TRBJ1-6
V gene: TRBV5-1
D gene: .

CDR3 protein: ASSPSAGANVLT
J gene: TRBJ2-6
V gene: TRBV27
D gene: .

CDR3 protein: ASGLGQGLGSSYEQY
J gene: TRBJ2-7
V gene: TRBV12-5
D gene: TRBD1

CDR3 protein: ASSYRGGEQY
J gene: TRBJ2-7
V gene: TRBV3-1/TRBV3-2
D gene: TRBD1

CDR3 protein: ASSGILAVAGELF
J gene: TRBJ2-2
V gene: TRBV5-8
D gene: TRBD2

CDR3 protein: ASSLRAGHGYT
J gene: TRBJ1-2
V gene: TRBV7-3
D gene: .

CDR3 protein: ASSITGDVPLNQPQH
J gene: TRBJ1-5
V gene: TRBV19
D gene: TRBD1